This T cell receptor (beta chain) was profiled in a study of cytomegalovirus exposure and HLA in healthy donors. General study points: Reports showed the classifier diagnosing cytomegalovirus status with high specificity and sensitivity. In vitro data verified three CMV-associated chains as specific for CMV antigens. The investigators catalogued 150 or so TCR beta chains as cytomegalovirus-associated.

Germline V gene lookup returns CDR1 SGDLS and CDR2 YYNGEE. The CDR3 covers 17 residues. The V end was cut by 3 bases, the J end by 0 bases, with 15 bases between. Measured with immunoSEQ multiplex PCR; TCRdb has only the in-frame clones, and not every one. The sample yields roughly 140,000 clones, roughly 86% seen once. On this clone: Its antigen is not known.

Donors came from a validation cohort of approximately 110 subjects, distinct from the first 666-subject cohort. Sequencing input: PBMCs. The chain combines TRBV9 with TRBJ2-2; D is perhaps TRBD1 (6 bases). The source is a man aged 18 to 29 in good health and CMV-seropositive. The CDR3 loop reads CASSAALGTTNTGELFF. CDR3 sequence (DNA): TGTGCCAGCAGCGCCGCTCTGGGGACAACGAACACCGGGGAGCTGTTTTTT.